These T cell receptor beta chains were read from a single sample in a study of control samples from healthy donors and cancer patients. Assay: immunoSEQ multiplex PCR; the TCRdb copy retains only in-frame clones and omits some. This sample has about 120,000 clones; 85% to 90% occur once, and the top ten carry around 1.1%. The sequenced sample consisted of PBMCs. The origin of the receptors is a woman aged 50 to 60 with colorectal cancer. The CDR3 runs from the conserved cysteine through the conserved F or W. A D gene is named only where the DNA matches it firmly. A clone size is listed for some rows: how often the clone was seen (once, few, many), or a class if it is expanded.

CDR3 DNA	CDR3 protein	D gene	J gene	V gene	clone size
TGTGCCAGCAGCCAAGATTCAGGGGGGGACTACGAGCAGTACTTC	CASSQDSGGDYEQYF	.	TRBJ2-7	TRBV4-2	.
TGTGCCAGCAGTGCCAACAGGGGAGGTAATTCACCCCTCCACTTT	CASSANRGGNSPLHF	TRBD1	TRBJ1-6	TRBV6-2/TRBV6-3	.
TGTGCCAGCAGCCCCGAGATGGGGACTGAAGCTTTCTTT	CASSPEMGTEAFF	.	TRBJ1-1	TRBV6-4	.
TGTGCCAGCTCACCGCGGATCAATGAGCAGTTCTTC	CASSPRINEQFF	.	TRBJ2-1	TRBV18	.
TGCGCCAGCAGCTTGGGTAGGGCGGACACTGAAGCTTTCTTT	CASSLGRADTEAFF	.	TRBJ1-1	TRBV5-1	.
TGTGCCATCAGTGAGCTCAGGGGGACAGACAATGAGCAGTTCTTC	CAISELRGTDNEQFF	TRBD1	TRBJ2-1	TRBV10-3	.
TGTGCCAGCAGCTTGAGCCGTGGCTGGGGCTACACCTTC	CASSLSRGWGYTF	.	TRBJ1-2	TRBV5-4	.
TGTGCCTGGAGTGTACTAGGCGCCGATTTTGTCGCTGGAAACACCATATATTTT	CAWSVLGADFVAGNTIYF	.	TRBJ1-3	TRBV30	once
TGTGCCACCAGTGATCCAGGGGGAGGGCCCGGCGGGGAGCTGTTTTTT	CATSDPGGGPGGELFF	.	TRBJ2-2	TRBV24-1	.
TGTGCCAGTAGTGGGTACCAAGAGACCCAGTACTTC	CASSGYQETQYF	.	TRBJ2-5	TRBV19	.
TGTGCCTGGAGTGTACTGGGGTTGTTAGAGACCCAGTACTTC	CAWSVLGLLETQYF	.	TRBJ2-5	TRBV30	once
TGTGCCAGCAGCCCTCCAGGCACAGATACGCAGTATTTT	CASSPPGTDTQYF	.	TRBJ2-3	TRBV7-9	.
TGTGCCAGTAGTATCCAGGACGTGAACACTGAAGCTTTCTTT	CASSIQDVNTEAFF	.	TRBJ1-1	TRBV19	.
TGTGCCAGCACCAACCGGGTTCCCTACGAGCAGTACTTC	CASTNRVPYEQYF	.	TRBJ2-7	TRBV28	.
TGTGCCAGCAGTGACCGTGACAGGAGGAATCAGCCCCAGCATTTT	CASSDRDRRNQPQHF	.	TRBJ1-5	TRBV6-6	.
TGTGCCAGTAGTATGGCCGGGGCAGGGGAGCTGTTTTTT	CASSMAGAGELFF	.	TRBJ2-2	TRBV19	.
TGCGCCAGCAGCTTGGGACAGGGGGCAACAGATACGCAGTATTTT	CASSLGQGATDTQYF	TRBD1	TRBJ2-3	TRBV5-1	.
TGTGCCAGTAGCACTTGGGACACTGGCTACACCTTC	CASSTWDTGYTF	.	TRBJ1-2	TRBV19	.
TGTGCCAGCAGCCTGGGGCATCAGCCCCAGCATTTT	CASSLGHQPQHF	.	TRBJ1-5	TRBV13	.
TGCGCCACCACCTACGAGCAGTACTTC	CATTYEQYF	.	TRBJ2-7	TRBV23-1	few
TGTGCCAGTAGTAAATGGGAGGGTAGAGGTACCAAAAACATTCAGTACTTC	CASSKWEGRGTKNIQYF	TRBD2	TRBJ2-4	TRBV19	once
TGTGCCAGCAGTTGGACTAGCGGCAGCCAAAAAGAGCAGTACTTC	CASSWTSGSQKEQYF	TRBD2	TRBJ2-7	TRBV27	.
TGCGCCAGTTCCGGGGCTATCAACACCGGGGAGCTGTTTTTT	CASSGAINTGELFF	.	TRBJ2-2	TRBV10-1	.
TGTGCCATCCGACAGGGGGCAGGCGGCAATCAGCCCCAGCATTTT	CAIRQGAGGNQPQHF	TRBD1	TRBJ1-5	TRBV10-3	.
TGTGCCAGCAGTCGGACAGGGGAATATAATTCACCCCTCCACTTT	CASSRTGEYNSPLHF	TRBD1	TRBJ1-6	TRBV6-5	.
TGTGCCAGTAGTATGAGAGGGGAGACCCAGTACTTC	CASSMRGETQYF	.	TRBJ2-5	TRBV19	.
TGTGCCAGCAGCCCTGGGACTAGGGGGGAGACCCAGTACTTC	CASSPGTRGETQYF	TRBD2	TRBJ2-5	TRBV4-2	few
TGTGCCAGCAGTTCCACGCGGTCGGGGGCCAACGTCCTGACTTTC	CASSSTRSGANVLTF	.	TRBJ2-6	TRBV6-5	.
TGTGCCAGTAGCCCCAGCGGGAGTGGTTTACGGTACAATGAGCAGTTCTTC	CASSPSGSGLRYNEQFF	TRBD2	TRBJ2-1	TRBV19	.
TGTGCCAGTCTCGGGACAGGGGGCGCGGATGGCTACACCTTC	CASLGTGGADGYTF	TRBD1	TRBJ1-2	TRBV28	.
TGTGCCAGCAGTACCGGGACAGGGGAAGAGACCCAGTACTTC	CASSTGTGEETQYF	TRBD1	TRBJ2-5	TRBV13	.
TGTGCCAGCAGTGGGACATTATTCTACACCTTC	CASSGTLFYTF	.	TRBJ1-2	TRBV2	.
TGTGCCAGCAGCTGGACCGGGACAGGGGGAGAAAAACTGTTTTTT	CASSWTGTGGEKLFF	TRBD1	TRBJ1-4	TRBV5-6	.
TGTGCCAGTAGTATGGGGACAGGGGGCTGGTATTTT	CASSMGTGGWYF	TRBD1	TRBJ2-3	TRBV19	.
TGTGCCAGCAGCTTAGTTGTCTCCTCGGAAAACGATGGCTACACCTTC	CASSLVVSSENDGYTF	.	TRBJ1-2	TRBV7-9	.
TGTGCCAGCAGCTCCATCGGACTAGGCCTCGGGAACGAGCAGTACTTC	CASSSIGLGLGNEQYF	TRBD2	TRBJ2-7	TRBV7-2	.
TGCGCCAGCAGCTTGGCGGGGCTGCATAATTCACCCCTCCACTTT	CASSLAGLHNSPLHF	.	TRBJ1-6	TRBV5-1	.
TGTGCCGGAAATTCACAGACCTATAATTCACCCCTCCACTTT	CAGNSQTYNSPLHF	.	TRBJ1-6	TRBV5-8	.
TGTGCCAGCAGTCCCCTGAATCTAGTGGGTTCACCCCTCCACTTT	CASSPLNLVGSPLHF	.	TRBJ1-6	TRBV3-1/TRBV3-2	.
TGTGCCAGCGGACAGGGTCGACATGCGAACACTGAAGCTTTCTTT	CASGQGRHANTEAFF	TRBD1	TRBJ1-1	TRBV30	few
TGTGCCAGCAGTTTTTCAGGGGAGGCTGAAGCTTTCTTT	CASSFSGEAEAFF	.	TRBJ1-1	TRBV6-6	few
TGTGCCAGCAGAATCCCAAGGGAAACCTGGCAGGACTTT	CASRIPRETWQDF	.	TRBJ1-1	TRBV28	.
TGTGCCAGCAGCCAAGAAAAGCACAGAGCAAATTCACCCCTCCACTTT	CASSQEKHRANSPLHF	.	TRBJ1-6	TRBV3-1/TRBV3-2	.
TGTGCCAGCAGTGAATATGGCAGGGGGGGGTCGTTGGGCGAGCAGTACTTC	CASSEYGRGGSLGEQYF	.	TRBJ2-7	TRBV25-1	.
TGTGCCAGCTCCTTCCCGGGGGGCGACGGGGAGCAGTACTTC	CASSFPGGDGEQYF	.	TRBJ2-7	TRBV2	once
TGTGCCAGCAACCTAGGGTCGAGAATTTGGGAAGGCTACACCTTC	CASNLGSRIWEGYTF	.	TRBJ1-2	TRBV6-5	.
TGTGCCACCAGTGACCCCCGGGGGCCGGGCGGAAACACCATATATTTT	CATSDPRGPGGNTIYF	.	TRBJ1-3	TRBV24-1	.
TGCGCCAGCAGCTTTAGCGGGAGCTCCTACAATGAGCAGTTCTTC	CASSFSGSSYNEQFF	TRBD2	TRBJ2-1	TRBV5-1	.
TGTGCCAGTAGTCCCGTGGGGACTAGCGTCTACAATGAGCAGTTCTTC	CASSPVGTSVYNEQFF	TRBD2	TRBJ2-1	TRBV19	.
TGCGCCAGCAGCCAAGGACAGACCTACGAGCAGTACTTC	CASSQGQTYEQYF	.	TRBJ2-7	TRBV4-1	.
TGTGCCAGCAGTGAAGTTGTTACGGCTGGAAACACCATATATTTT	CASSEVVTAGNTIYF	.	TRBJ1-3	TRBV6-1	.